This is a list of T cell receptor beta chains from one sample in a study of shared clonotypes between healthy human individuals. The table came from immunoSEQ multiplex PCR; TCRdb's copy has only in-frame clones and leaves some out. The table shows approximately 940,000 clones, with approximately 76% occurring only once. The sample taken for sequencing was memory CD4+ T cells sorted from blood. The origin of the receptors is a man aged 18 to 29 in good health. The conserved cysteine and the conserved F or W are not part of the CDR3 here.

j_gene: TRBJ2-7; v_gene: TRBV7-6; CDR3aa: ASSSLGGYEQY
j_gene: TRBJ2-5; v_gene: TRBV6-5; CDR3aa: ASSRRTSGKETQY
j_gene: TRBJ1-5; v_gene: TRBV10-3; CDR3aa: AISEQTGSQPQH
j_gene: TRBJ2-7; v_gene: TRBV15; CDR3aa: ATSTGQTYEQY
j_gene: TRBJ2-1; v_gene: TRBV6-6; CDR3aa: ASMASGTYNEQF
j_gene: TRBJ1-2; v_gene: TRBV7-9; CDR3aa: ASSLQGDYYGYT
j_gene: TRBJ1-1; v_gene: TRBV29-1; CDR3aa: SAGGGNTEAF
j_gene: TRBJ1-5; v_gene: TRBV19; CDR3aa: ASSTPGEGQPQH
j_gene: TRBJ1-2; v_gene: TRBV7-2; CDR3aa: ASSQDGDYGYT
j_gene: TRBJ2-3; v_gene: TRBV7-8; CDR3aa: ASSADSTDTQY
j_gene: TRBJ2-2; v_gene: TRBV6-1; CDR3aa: ASSAMESGELF
j_gene: TRBJ1-5; v_gene: TRBV28; CDR3aa: ASSLPPAGGSQPQH
j_gene: TRBJ1-2; v_gene: TRBV6-5; CDR3aa: ASRFGQGNGYT
j_gene: TRBJ1-3; v_gene: TRBV4-1; CDR3aa: ASSAGQLSGNTIY
j_gene: TRBJ2-7; v_gene: TRBV20-1; CDR3aa: SASGSYEQY
j_gene: TRBJ1-2; v_gene: TRBV6-5; CDR3aa: ASSSPHRTGYGYT
j_gene: TRBJ1-4; v_gene: TRBV14; CDR3aa: ASSQLGTAVTNEKLF
j_gene: TRBJ2-7; v_gene: TRBV6-1; CDR3aa: ASSDSGQAIYEQY
j_gene: TRBJ2-5; v_gene: TRBV18; CDR3aa: ASSPRGQETQY
j_gene: TRBJ1-3; v_gene: TRBV27; CDR3aa: ASSSMAFSGNTIY
j_gene: TRBJ2-5; v_gene: TRBV5-1; CDR3aa: ASSLEGAGRETQY
j_gene: TRBJ2-5; v_gene: TRBV2; CDR3aa: ASSRDRGETQY
j_gene: TRBJ2-5; v_gene: TRBV7-9; CDR3aa: ASSLKGETQY
j_gene: TRBJ1-1; v_gene: TRBV6-1; CDR3aa: ASKFGGTEAF
j_gene: TRBJ2-1; v_gene: TRBV5-5; CDR3aa: ASSSGQALYNEQF
j_gene: TRBJ2-7; v_gene: TRBV28; CDR3aa: ASSSPPAGLDEQY
j_gene: TRBJ1-5; v_gene: TRBV6-1; CDR3aa: ASSDRVAGGQPQH
j_gene: TRBJ2-2; v_gene: TRBV9; CDR3aa: ASSVQGNPNTGELF
j_gene: TRBJ2-7; v_gene: TRBV30; CDR3aa: AWSGFSDRGIAYEQY
j_gene: TRBJ2-3; v_gene: TRBV5-6; CDR3aa: ASSLVGAGPGQY
j_gene: TRBJ2-5; v_gene: TRBV27; CDR3aa: ASGGWGFRKTQY
j_gene: TRBJ1-5; v_gene: TRBV5-6; CDR3aa: ASSFRGHQPQH
j_gene: TRBJ2-7; v_gene: TRBV11-2; CDR3aa: ASSLSPDRVSEQY
j_gene: TRBJ1-5; v_gene: TRBV28; CDR3aa: ASSDDRGGNQPQH
j_gene: TRBJ2-7; v_gene: TRBV9; CDR3aa: ASSVGTDAYEQY
j_gene: TRBJ1-5; v_gene: TRBV19; CDR3aa: SSSMGGRQGMSNQPQH
j_gene: TRBJ1-2; v_gene: TRBV10-1; CDR3aa: ASSEDLNYGYT
j_gene: TRBJ1-6; v_gene: TRBV2; CDR3aa: ATPGGRDNSPLH
j_gene: TRBJ1-6; v_gene: TRBV6-5; CDR3aa: ASRWGQANSPLH
j_gene: TRBJ1-5; v_gene: TRBV11-2; CDR3aa: ASSSGQGNWDQPQH
j_gene: TRBJ2-1; v_gene: TRBV11-2; CDR3aa: ASRNSGVKNEQF
j_gene: TRBJ2-7; v_gene: TRBV14; CDR3aa: ASSQDQVGRAIHEQY
j_gene: TRBJ1-5; v_gene: TRBV6-6; CDR3aa: ASSSSGSNQPQH